One sample yielded the 13 T cell receptor beta chains listed below, sequenced in a study of T cell changes during pregnancy in multiple sclerosis. TCRdb's table, derived via immunoSEQ multiplex PCR, lists solely in-frame clones and lacks some. This sample has 65,000 to 85,000 clones, with 80% to 95% found just once. Source: CD4+ T cells from peripheral blood mononuclear cells, taken after pregnancy. These receptors were obtained from a female donor with multiple sclerosis, enrolled in a pregnancy study.

The rearrangement uses TRBV2 and TRBJ1-2; D remains unclear. Trimming took 10 bases from V and 0 from J, leaving 27 bases between them. Germline CDR1 SNHLY, CDR2 FYNNEI. The CDR3 covers 18 residues. CDR3 nucleotide sequence: TGTGCCACCCTTGCGGGAGCCGGATTATCTTTAGCTAACTATGGCTACACCTTC. It encodes CATLAGAGLSLANYGYTF.

V is TRBV18 and J is TRBJ1-4; 10 bases line up with TRBD1. The V and J ends lost 6 bases and 3 bases, in that order; junction bases with no gene match: 10. CDR3 size: 17 residues. Germline assignment: CDR1 KGHSH and CDR2 LQKENI. The CDR3 nucleotides read TGTGCCAGCTCTCTCCGGGACAGGGGTTCGGCTAATGAAAAACTGTTTTTT. Translation gives CASSLRDRGSANEKLFF.

The chain has TRBV2 and TRBJ2-5; TRBD1 matches at 7 bases. V shed 7 bases, J shed 0 bases, and the junction held 5 bases outside the gene matches. The CDR3 sequence is 14 residues long. Germline assignment: CDR1 SNHLY and CDR2 FYNNEI. The CDR3 reads CASNFRGNQETQYF. The CDR3 coding sequence is TGTGCCAGCAACTTCAGGGGGAACCAAGAGACCCAGTACTTC.

This chain links TRBV21-1 with TRBJ2-1; the table assigns TRBD2, which was not confirmed against the DNA. TRBV21-1 is a known pseudogene. This CDR3 has 17 amino acids. The CDR3 nucleotides are TGTGCCAGCAGCCCCTGGCAGCGGGAGAAGTCCTACAATGAGCAGTTCTTC. Translation gives CASSPWQREKSYNEQFF.

The chain recombines TRBV7-8 with TRBJ2-2; a weak D match, TRBD2 (5 bases). The germline V and J ends were trimmed by 2 bases and 0 bases, with 10 bases remaining between them. CDR3 length: 16 residues. Looked up from germline, CDR1 is SGHVS and CDR2 is FQNEAQ. CDR3 residues: CASSLTGFANTGELFF. The CDR3 DNA is TGTGCCAGCAGCTTAACGGGGTTCGCGAACACCGGGGAGCTGTTTTTT.

The CDR3 sequence is CASSPGTGGSGANVLTF. The DNA for the CDR3 is TGTGCCAGTAGTCCAGGGACAGGGGGATCTGGGGCCAACGTCCTGACTTTC. V and J are TRBV19 and TRBJ2-6, with TRBD1 matching 11 bases. From germline, CDR1 is LNHDA and CDR2 SQIVND (reference sequence). The trim removed 5 bases at V and 1 base at J, leaving 4 bases unmatched. CDR3 length: 17 residues.

The chain couples TRBV28 to TRBJ2-5, with TRBD1 matching over 10 bases. Trimming cost V 4 bases and J 4 bases; bases outside gene matches: 9. Germline V CDR1 and CDR2: MDHEN, SYDVKM. The CDR3 covers 16 residues. CDR3 region: CASSSMTGGMRETQYF. The CDR3 region has the DNA TGTGCCAGCAGTTCAATGACAGGGGGCATGAGAGAGACCCAGTACTTC.

The chain's CDR3 is CASSRGTGGTEAFF. CDR3 sequence (DNA): TGTGCCAGCAGCCGAGGGACAGGGGGGACTGAAGCTTTCTTT. The rearrangement links TRBV4-2 to TRBJ1-1, with 11 bases identical to TRBD1. The CDR3 contains 14 residues. Germline V gene sequence: CDR1 LGHNA, CDR2 YNFKEQ. V was pared by 4 bases and J by 5 bases, with 3 bases of the junction left unmatched.

This chain links TRBV5-1 with TRBJ1-1, with 10 positions matching TRBD1. The CDR3 extends over 16 amino acids. The V segment lost 3 bases and the J segment 1 base; nucleotides outside the gene matches: 6. Germline values: CDR1 SGHRS, CDR2 YFSETQ. The CDR3 sequence is CASSSRQGATNTEAFF. For the CDR3, the DNA is TGCGCCAGCAGCTCAAGACAGGGGGCGACGAACACTGAAGCTTTCTTT.

The gene calls are TRBV29-1 and TRBJ2-7; D is perhaps TRBD1 (6 bases). The ends were cut back, 7 bases at V and 4 bases at J, with 11 bases in the middle. The CDR3 has 11 amino acids. Germline loops: CDR1 SQVTM, CDR2 ANQGSEA. CDR3 sequence: CSARQAYEQYF. Here the CDR3 DNA reads TGCAGCGCCCGACAGGCGTACGAGCAGTACTTC.

The genes are TRBV5-1 and TRBJ1-5, with D unclear. V was cut by 1 base and J by 0 bases, with 8 bases left in between. This CDR3 spans 15 amino acids. Germline V gene lookup returns CDR1 SGHRS and CDR2 YFSETQ. The CDR3 loop reads CASSLLGDSNQPQHF. The CDR3 DNA reads TGCGCCAGCAGCTTGCTCGGGGATAGCAATCAGCCCCAGCATTTT.

The chain combines TRBV5-8 with TRBJ1-1, with TRBD1 matching over 8 bases. This CDR3 comprises 15 residues. The ends lost 4 bases at V and 12 bases at J; junction bases unmatched: 17. CDR1 is SGHTS and CDR2 is YDEGEE in the germline V gene. CDR3 DNA: TGTGCCAGCAGCAACACCGGACAGGGTCTGTTTGGAACTTTCTTT. It yields the protein CASSNTGQGLFGTFF.

The CDR3 DNA reads TGTGCCAGTAGTATGCAGGGACAAATCCAAGAGACCCAGTACTTC. Translating it yields CASSMQGQIQETQYF. V gene TRBV19 combines with J gene TRBJ2-5, with D perhaps matching TRBD1 (6 bases). Germline lookup yields CDR1 LNHDA and CDR2 SQIVND (reference sequence). CDR3 length: 15 amino acids. Trimming shortened V by 3 bases and J by 1 base, and 12 bases separated the two germline ends.